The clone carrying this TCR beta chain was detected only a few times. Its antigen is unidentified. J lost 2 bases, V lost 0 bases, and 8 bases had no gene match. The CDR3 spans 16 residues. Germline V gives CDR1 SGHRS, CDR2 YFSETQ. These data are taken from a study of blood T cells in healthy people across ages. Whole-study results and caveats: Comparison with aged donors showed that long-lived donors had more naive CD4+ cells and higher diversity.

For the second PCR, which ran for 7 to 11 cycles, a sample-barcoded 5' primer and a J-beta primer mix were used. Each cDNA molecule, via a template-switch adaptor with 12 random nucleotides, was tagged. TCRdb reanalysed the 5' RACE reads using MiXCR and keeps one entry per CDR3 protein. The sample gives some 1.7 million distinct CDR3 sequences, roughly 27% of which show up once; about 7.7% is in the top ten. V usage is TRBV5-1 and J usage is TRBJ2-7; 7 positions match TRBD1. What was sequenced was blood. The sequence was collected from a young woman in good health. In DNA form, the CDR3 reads TGCGCCAGCAGCTTGGCCCTGGACAGGCCTACCTACGAGCAGTACTTC. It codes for CASSLALDRPTYEQYF.